This TCR beta chain was obtained from a study of identifying expanded T cells in peripheral blood. Notes on this clone: Its antigen is not known.

Germline V CDR1 and CDR2: SGDLS, YYNGEE. This CDR3 spans 16 amino acids. Between the trimmed V and J ends, which lost 2 bases and 0 bases, there was a span of 15 bases. Study-level points and caveats: Clone count variance between roughly two-week samples rose with total template count.

TCRdb keeps only in-frame clones here, not all; method: immunoSEQ multiplex PCR. The data show approximately 120,000 clones, 88% seen once. The clonotype comes from a person between 18 and 75 years old in good health. The material sequenced was blood. The rearrangement links TRBV9 to TRBJ2-7, with no clear D. For the CDR3, the DNA is TGTGCCAGCAGCGTTGGAAGCGATATGAGCTCCTACGAGCAGTACTTC. Translating it yields CASSVGSDMSSYEQYF. Filled out from reference TRBV9 and TRBJ2-7, the complete variable domain reads DSGVTQTPKHLITATGQRVTLRCSPRSGDLSVYWYQQSLDQGLQFLIQYYNGEERAKGNILERFSAQQFPDLHSELNLSSLELGDSALYFCASSVGSDMSSYEQYFGPGTRLTVT.